A single TCR beta chain is shown here with its context. This clonotype occurred many times. It has no known antigen specificity. The record has no base qualities; no much larger clone is one base away. This entry belongs to a study of blood T cells in healthy people across ages (dated by TCRdb to between 2014 and 2017). With regard to the full study: In model experiments, template switching captured about one uniquely barcoded TCR beta cDNA molecule for every two T cells. Using deep sequencing normalized with unique cDNA molecular identifiers, the study measured how TCR beta repertoire diversity changes with age. The donors were split into four age groups: young (average around 15 years), middle-aged (more than 35), aged (62) and long-lived (approximately 80). Donors of different ages were randomly distributed across sequencing lanes to avoid experimental bias. Two additional independent replicas of 1 million unique cDNA reads from the same blood draw were analyzed for two donors (one aged 18 to 30 and one aged 80 or older). Overall study results and their limits: Observed TCR beta diversity per million T cells fell roughly linearly with age, and a significant reduction was already apparent by age about 43. The long-lived group showed more naive CD4+ T cells, fewer expanded clones and increased TCR diversity than the aged group, suggesting age selection. Because profiling used bulk unsorted PBMCs, naive and antigen-experienced compartments could not be compared conclusively. The percentage of naive T cells measured by flow cytometry correlated strongly with observed TCR beta diversity. Because the CMV infection status of the donors was unknown, age-related changes in expanded clonotypes may potentially have been confounded. Estimates of total diversity from one million sequenced T cells were regarded as lower bounds and underestimates.

CDR1 ENHRY and CDR2 SYGVKD are derived from the germline V gene. After removal of 3 bases from V and 0 bases from J, the junction retains 4 bases not matched to a gene. The CDR3 runs 15 residues from the cysteine to the phenylalanine. CDR3 DNA is the only sequence kept; it has 45 bases, read in frame from the first base. Donors were 39 systemically healthy Caucasian individuals from Russia aged roughly 6 to 100 years. Each donor gave approximately 9.3 milliliters of peripheral blood, collected into EDTA-treated Vacutainer tubes. Ficoll-Paque density-gradient centrifugation was used to isolate PBMCs, with at least 7 million obtained per sample. Trizol reagent was used to extract total RNA from the PBMCs, yielding at least 5.5 micrograms per sample. The percentages of naive CD45RAhigh/CD27high T cells were determined by flow cytometry on a PBMC aliquot from every donor. The library was obtained by 5' RACE. Instrument on record: Illumina HiSeq 2500. A second PCR of about 7 to 12 cycles was run with a J-beta primer mix and a sample-barcoded 5' primer. A template-switch 5' adaptor carrying 12 random nucleotides introduced a unique molecular identifier onto each TCR beta cDNA molecule. Each sample yielded at least 3 million CDR3-containing paired-end reads. First-strand cDNA synthesis was performed from all RNA using the Mint cDNA synthesis kit, with priming by a TRBC-specific oligonucleotide. After uracil-DNA glycosylase treatment, a first 18-cycle PCR used universal primers M1SS and BC2_uni_R on all cDNA. The paper's data handling went like this. Each sample was normalized by randomly selecting 1 million high-quality reads, each carrying a distinct molecular identifier. Reads sharing molecular identifiers were discarded rather than binned into consensus sequences. MiTCR, run with a Q25 quality threshold and the strictest error-elimination algorithm, handled CDR3 identification, clonotype clustering and error correction. Lower-bound total TCR beta diversity was estimated with a nonparametric unseen species model using Euler transformation. TCRdb ran its own pipeline on the public reads, namely fastp trimming at Q25 and MiXCR clone calling, and kept in-frame beta chains. Under each unique CDR3 protein, matching rows form one entry showing the most common genes and DNA. The authors' filters were not applied to this entry. Here the sample has 850,000 to 1,100,000 distinct CDR3 sequences; 35% to 40% occur a single time. The biggest ten clones account for around 12% of the sample.

The sequence joins TRBV10-3 to TRBJ2-7, with 8 bases aligning to TRBD2. Sequencing was performed on blood. The receptor's source is a man aged 18 to 30 in good health. This receptor has the CDR3 CAISDLGTSSYEQYF. At the DNA level, the sequence is TGTGCCATCAGTGATTTGGGGACTAGCTCCTACGAGCAGTACTTC.